This T cell receptor (beta chain) is drawn from a study of early T cells in non-severe SARS-CoV-2 infection. This clonotype was seen repeatedly, ten times or more. The CDR3 is 14 residues long. Attachment of unique molecular identifiers was made to individual cDNA molecules. TCRdb reprocessed the 5' RACE reads via MiXCR and lists one record per CDR3 protein. The profile shows under 140,000 distinct CDR3 sequences, 10% to 15% of them singletons. The receptor was isolated from an adult who was a healthcare worker with PCR-confirmed SARS-CoV-2 infection or an uninfected control (not recorded which). The specimen comprised whole blood, sampled at baseline. The chain recombines TRBV12-2 with TRBJ2-7; the D call TRBD2 from the table was never checked on the DNA. TRBV12-2 is a pseudogene segment. The CDR3 is CASRLSPELNEQYF. The CDR3 DNA reads as TGTGCAAGTCGCTTAAGTCCGGAACTCAACGAGCAGTACTTC.